The 28 T cell receptor beta chains reported below all come from one sample, sequenced in a study of CD8+ T cells in alopecia areata. Sequencing relied on a cDNA template that was reverse transcribed from extracted RNA. Some clones are missing from TCRdb's copy, which holds only in-frame ones; the method was immunoSEQ multiplex PCR. The data show more than 90,000 clones, 50% to 60% seen once. Treatment in this sample: oral pan-JAK inhibitor, 5-10 mg twice daily. Source: CD8+ T cells sorted from blood, taken between weeks 55 and 65, from a patient treated with tofacitinib. These receptors came from a human donor with alopecia areata.

This clone has a single count. This chain links TRBV27 with TRBJ1-1; D may be TRBD1 (5 bases). Germline V gene lookup returns CDR1 MNHEY and CDR2 SMNVEV (reference sequence). Trimming removed 5 bases from V and 1 base from J, with 8 bases in between. The CDR3 is 13 residues long. CDR3 bases: TGTGCCAGCAGTGAGACAGAGAACACTGAAGCTTTCTTT. Translating it yields CASSETENTEAFF.

The rearrangement joins TRBV6-6 to TRBJ2-5; TRBD2 matches 10 bases. V was pared by 6 bases and J by 7 bases, with 11 bases of the junction left unmatched. From germline, CDR1 is MNHNY and CDR2 SVGAGI (reference sequence). The CDR3 consists of 15 residues. DNA of the CDR3: TGTGCCAGCAGGGTAACTAGCGGGGCCCAACGGACCCAGTACTTC. It translates to CASRVTSGAQRTQYF.

The rearrangement joins TRBV19 to TRBJ1-2; D gene unclear. The CDR3 is 14 amino acids. With 3 bases removed from V and 2 bases from J, the gap between germline ends came to 10 bases. Germline CDR1 and CDR2: LNHDA and SQIVND (reference sequence). Here the CDR3 reads CASSMLGTNYGYTF. CDR3 DNA: TGTGCCAGTAGTATGCTGGGCACCAACTATGGCTACACCTTC.

This clone was counted only a few times. The V call is TRBV4-1, the J call TRBJ2-1; TRBD1 might be the D (6 bases). V lost 0 bases and J 7 bases, leaving 13 bases between the germline ends. The germline V gene encodes CDR1 MGHRA and CDR2 YSYEKL. The CDR3 has 15 residues. The CDR3 bases are TGCGCCAGCAGCCAAGAGGGTACAGGGAAAAATGAGCAGTTCTTC. It specifies CASSQEGTGKNEQFF.

This clone was counted only a few times. The V call is TRBV4-1, the J call TRBJ2-7; D gene ambiguous. Germline V lookup: CDR1 MGHRA, CDR2 YSYEKL. With 6 bases removed from V and 2 bases from J, the gap between germline ends came to 11 bases. The CDR3 loop spans 13 amino acids. For the CDR3, the DNA is TGCGCCAGCAGTCAGAAGGGTACCTACGAGCAGTACTTC. As protein: CASSQKGTYEQYF.

The chain combines TRBV2 with TRBJ2-7, with 10 bases aligning to TRBD1. Germline CDR1 and CDR2: SNHLY and FYNNEI. After removal of 9 bases from V and 2 bases from J, the junction contained 7 bases not matched to a gene. The CDR3 is 14 residues long. CDR3 nucleotide sequence: TGTGCCAGAAGCTCCGGGACAGGGGCCTACGAGCAGTACTTC. This translates into CARSSGTGAYEQYF.

The chain carries TRBV2 and TRBJ2-1; D might be TRBD1 (6 bases). The CDR3 runs 15 residues. Germline loops: CDR1 SNHLY, CDR2 FYNNEI. V lost 5 bases, J lost 4 bases, and 15 bases lay in between. CDR3 nucleotides: TGTGCCAGCAGTAAGAGGGACACAAGTTACAATGAGCAGTTCTTC. It is translated as CASSKRDTSYNEQFF.

The chain is built from TRBV29-1 and TRBJ2-1, with D tentatively TRBD1 (5 bases). The CDR3 covers 13 residues. The V gene's germline CDR1 is SQVTM and CDR2 ANQGSEA. V was cut by 4 bases and J by 4 bases, with 11 bases left in between. The CDR3 region is CSVGWGAYNEQFF. The CDR3 DNA reads as TGCAGCGTTGGGTGGGGCGCTTACAATGAGCAGTTCTTC.

The CDR3 nucleotides are TGTGCCAGCACGCAGCGGCCCATAGATGAGCAGTTCTTC. It specifies CASTQRPIDEQFF. The chain is built from TRBV6-6 and TRBJ2-1, with D maybe TRBD2 (5 bases). Trimming stripped 7 bases from V and 8 bases from J, with 15 bases between. Germline lookup yields CDR1 MNHNY and CDR2 SVGAGI (reference sequence). The CDR3 contains 13 residues.

This chain joins TRBV7-9 and TRBJ2-5, with TRBD1 matching 11 bases. There are 16 residues in the CDR3. With V trimmed by 5 bases and J by 1 base, 6 bases remained unmatched. Germline V gives CDR1 SEHNR, CDR2 FQNEAQ (reference sequence). CDR3 sequence: CASSPRTGGPQETQYF. As DNA, the CDR3 is TGTGCCAGCAGCCCCCGGACAGGGGGCCCCCAAGAGACCCAGTACTTC.

The chain recombines TRBV5-6 with TRBJ2-1; 7 nucleotides agree with TRBD2. The CDR3 extends over 13 amino acids. Germline loops: CDR1 SGHDT, CDR2 YYEEEE. V dropped 4 bases and J dropped 11; count of bases not matched to a gene: 9. The CDR3 sequence is CASSPPSGAQQFF. In DNA, the CDR3 is TGTGCCAGCAGCCCTCCCAGCGGGGCGCAGCAGTTCTTC.

This clone is a singleton in its sample. The V call is TRBV4-2, the J call TRBJ2-1, with 7 bases lining up with TRBD1. J lost 0 bases, V lost 4 bases, and 6 bases had no gene match. The germline CDR1 and CDR2 sequences are LGHNA and YNFKEQ. CDR3 length equals 16 residues. As DNA, the CDR3 is TGTGCCAGCAGCCCACCGACAGGGTACTCCTACAATGAGCAGTTCTTC. This translates into CASSPPTGYSYNEQFF.

The chain combines TRBV7-9 with TRBJ1-6; D unclear. V gave up 5 bases and J gave up 9 bases, with 17 bases separating them. Germline CDR1 and CDR2: SEHNR and FQNEAQ (reference sequence). CDR3 length equals 15 residues. The CDR3 bases are TGTGCCAGCAGCACTCACAGTGAATTGGGTTCACCCCTCCACTTT. Residues: CASSTHSELGSPLHF.

The chain combines TRBV7-9 with TRBJ2-4; no reliable D call. The V and J ends lost 1 base and 0 bases respectively, with 4 bases between them. Germline loops: CDR1 SEHNR, CDR2 FQNEAQ (reference sequence). The CDR3 contains 14 residues. This CDR3 reads CASSLVTAKNIQYF. The CDR3 region has the DNA TGTGCCAGCAGCTTAGTAACAGCCAAAAACATTCAGTACTTC.

The V gene is TRBV5-1, the J gene TRBJ1-6; 8 bases are a match to TRBD1. The ends lost 0 bases at V and 5 bases at J; junction bases unmatched: 1. Germline lookup yields CDR1 SGHRS and CDR2 YFSETQ. This CDR3 is built from 15 residues. The CDR3 loop reads CASSLVTGDNSPLHF. The CDR3 bases are TGCGCCAGCAGCTTGGTGACAGGGGATAATTCACCCCTCCACTTT.

CDR3 coding DNA: TGCGCCAGCAGTGGACTAGCGGGTGACCGCCCAGAGACCCAGTACTTC. The encoded protein is CASSGLAGDRPETQYF. The rearrangement uses TRBV10-2 and TRBJ2-5; 10 bases map to TRBD2. Germline lookup yields CDR1 WSHSY and CDR2 SAAADI. The V gene end was trimmed by 4 bases and the J gene end by 4 bases; junction bases not matched to a gene: 9. This CDR3 contains 16 residues.

The chain carries TRBV11-3 and TRBJ1-1, with D hard to call. The CDR3 is 15 amino acids. The V and J ends lost 0 bases and 0 bases respectively, with 8 bases between them. Germline V gene data show CDR1 as SGHNT and CDR2 as YENEEA. The CDR3 coding sequence is TGTGCCAGCAGCTTAGAGAAAGCAATGAACACTGAAGCTTTCTTT. This gives the protein CASSLEKAMNTEAFF. Based on the CDR3 plus reference TRBV11-3 and TRBJ1-1, the full variable domain is EAGVVQSPRYKIIEKKQPVAFWCNPISGHNTLYWYLQNLGQGPELLIRYENEEAVDDSQLPKDRFSAERLKGVDSTLKIQPAELGDSAVYLCASSLEKAMNTEAFFGQGTRLTVV.

This rearrangement joins TRBV30 to TRBJ1-2, with D maybe TRBD1 (5 bases). CDR1 GTSNPN and CDR2 SVGIG come from the germline V gene (reference sequence). V lost 6 bases and J lost 6, with 17 bases in between. The CDR3 consists of 13 residues. CDR3 amino acids: CACASRAIDGYTF. The CDR3 bases are TGTGCCTGCGCCTCCAGGGCCATCGATGGCTACACCTTC.

This clone was observed a few times. This chain connects TRBV7-9 to TRBJ2-1; 9 positions agree with TRBD1. In germline, CDR1 is SEHNR, CDR2 FQNEAQ (reference sequence). The ends lost 4 bases at V and 3 bases at J; junction bases unmatched: 4. CDR3 length: 15 residues. CDR3 region: CASSSDRGFYNEQFF. The CDR3 coding sequence is TGTGCCAGCAGCTCAGACAGGGGGTTCTACAATGAGCAGTTCTTC. The whole variable domain, remainder taken from reference TRBV7-9 and TRBJ2-1, is DTGVSQNPRHKITKRGQNVTFRCDPISEHNRLYWYRQTLGQGPEFLTYFQNEAQLEKSRLLSDRFSAERPKGSFSTLEIQRTEQGDSAMYLCASSSDRGFYNEQFFGPGTRLTVL.

The J gene is TRBJ2-3, the V gene TRBV5-1; D not resolved. The CDR3 is 13 residues long. The V gene's germline CDR1 is SGHRS and CDR2 YFSETQ. Deletions cut 4 bases from V and 2 bases from J, with 8 bases between. The chain's CDR3 is CASSPRITDTQYF. As DNA, the CDR3 is TGCGCCAGCAGCCCACGGATCACAGATACGCAGTATTTT.

For this clone: This sample also contains other DNA sequences that code for the same CDR3. This rearrangement joins TRBV5-6 to TRBJ1-2, with TRBD1 matching over 8 bases. Trimming removed 0 bases from V and 8 bases from J; junction bases left unmatched: 3. The CDR3 length is 13 residues. CDR1 and CDR2 from the germline V gene are SGHDT and YYEEEE. The DNA of the CDR3 is TGTGCCAGCAGCTTGGGACAGGGGAACGGCTACACCTTC. Amino acid sequence: CASSLGQGNGYTF.

This clone has more than one count but fewer than ten. The rearrangement links TRBV28 to TRBJ1-1; 7 nucleotides match TRBD1. CDR1 is MDHEN, CDR2 SYDVKM, per germline. V lost 2 bases, J lost 1 base, and 1 base stayed unmatched. The CDR3 is 14 residues long. CDR3 nucleotides: TGTGCCAGCAGTTTAGGACAGGAGAACACTGAAGCTTTCTTT. This encodes CASSLGQENTEAFF.

Only a few counts were recorded for this clone. This chain connects TRBV30 to TRBJ1-4; D remains ambiguous. CDR1 is GTSNPN, CDR2 SVGIG, per germline (reference sequence). V dropped 0 bases and J dropped 8 bases, with 7 bases sitting between them. The CDR3 has 12 residues. CDR3 region: CAWSVTGEKLFF. CDR3 nucleotides: TGTGCCTGGAGTGTAACGGGGGAAAAACTGTTTTTT. Filled out from reference TRBV30 and TRBJ1-4, the complete variable domain reads SQTIHQWPATLVQPVGSPLSLECTVEGTSNPNLYWYRQAAGRGLQLLFYSVGIGQISSEVPQNLSASRPQDRQFILSSKKLLLSDSGFYLCAWSVTGEKLFFGSGTQLSVL.

Remarks on this clone: This same CDR3 is encoded by further DNA sequences in the sample. CDR3 nucleotide sequence: TGTGCCAGCAGTTTGAACAGTTACAATGAGCAGTTCTTC. It is translated as CASSLNSYNEQFF. The V gene is TRBV27, the J gene TRBJ2-1, with unresolved D. The CDR3 spans 13 residues. CDR1 and CDR2 (germline): MNHEY, SMNVEV (reference sequence). The V end was cut by 3 bases, the J end by 4 bases, with 7 bases between.

The chain employs TRBV2 and TRBJ2-5; TRBD1 aligns across 7 bases. The CDR3 loop spans 13 amino acids. Trimming removed 8 bases from V and 2 bases from J; junction bases left unmatched: 5. Germline V lookup: CDR1 SNHLY, CDR2 FYNNEI. The CDR3 coding sequence is TGTGCCAGCTGGGGGACAGAGCAAGAGACCCAGTACTTC. Amino acid sequence: CASWGTEQETQYF.

The rearrangement joins TRBV25-1 to TRBJ1-2; no firm D call. The V and J ends lost 2 bases and 8 bases respectively, with 6 bases between them. Looked up from germline, CDR1 is MGHDK and CDR2 is SYGVNS. CDR3 length: 11 residues. The CDR3 DNA reads as TGTGCCAGCAGTGAAGGGATCGGCTACACCTTC. Its translation: CASSEGIGYTF.

V and J are TRBV7-9 and TRBJ2-7; D gene unclear. V was cut by 5 bases and J by 2 bases, with 13 bases left in between. CDR1 is SEHNR, CDR2 FQNEAQ, per germline (reference sequence). This CDR3 is built from 14 residues. DNA for the CDR3: TGTGCCAGCAGCCAACAGACCCAACCCTACGAGCAGTACTTC. As protein: CASSQQTQPYEQYF.

The chain has TRBV7-9 and TRBJ2-7; D might be TRBD1 (6 bases). Germline CDR1 SEHNR, CDR2 FQNEAQ (reference sequence). The CDR3 loop spans 17 amino acids. The V end was cut by 2 bases, the J end by 0 bases, with 17 bases between. CDR3 in amino acids: CASSLSPGAAGSYEQYF. The CDR3 DNA reads as TGTGCCAGCAGCTTATCTCCAGGGGCAGCCGGCTCCTACGAGCAGTACTTC.